This TCR beta chain was identified in a study of human T cells and chemical hapten exposure. The time point denotes: patch test 1, 2 weeks after DPC sensitization. Treatment noted: therapeutic diphenylcyclopropenone sensitization with weekly scalp DPC. Points from the study as a whole: Expanded TCRs formed significantly more large CDR3 similarity clusters than controls. PT1 expanded TCR numbers tracked positively with patch test score.

V dropped 0 bases and J dropped 4; count of bases not matched to a gene: 6. This CDR3 contains 16 residues. Germline values: CDR1 SGHRS, CDR2 YFSETQ. TCRdb analysed the RACE reads with MiXCR anew, one entry per CDR3 protein. The repertoire includes 45,000 to 70,000 distinct CDR3 sequences, about 9.6% of them detected once, and roughly 13% sits in the top ten. In this sample, this clonotype turned up a few times. Its antigen is unknown. V and J are TRBV5-1 and TRBJ2-1; 8 nucleotides line up with TRBD2. Sequences were derived from whole blood, sampled in connection with sensitization to the hapten diphenylcyclopropenone (DPC). This receptor was identified in a woman aged 40 to 50 with alopecia areata. Some clones in this sample may be carry-over from other donors' samples. This chain's CDR3 is CASSLGSGGLYNEQFF. In DNA form, the CDR3 reads TGCGCCAGCAGCTTGGGAAGCGGGGGCCTTTACAATGAGCAGTTCTTC.